Listed here are 28 T cell receptor beta chains from one sample, sequenced in a study of blood T cell repertoires in COVID-19. Clones were sequenced by immunoSEQ multiplex PCR, and TCRdb holds only the in-frame ones, with some missing. Of 290,000 or so clones listed, roughly nine tenths are singletons. The sample comprised peripheral blood. All receptors derive from a man aged 18-30 years with active or convalescent COVID-19.

This chain links TRBV3-1 (or the pseudogene TRBV3-2) with TRBJ2-6, with D possibly being TRBD1 (6 bases). The CDR3 is made up of 18 amino acids. Germline assignment: CDR1 LGHDT and CDR2 YNNKEL (reference sequence). Trimming cost V 1 base and J 2 bases, with 15 bases left between them. CDR3 sequence (DNA): TGTGCCAGCAGCCAAGCTTCAGGGGTACGGACTGGGGCCAACGTCCTGACTTTC. This translates into CASSQASGVRTGANVLTF.

V usage is TRBV9 and J usage is TRBJ2-7, with 9 bases fitting TRBD1. The CDR3 is 15 amino acids. With V trimmed by 4 bases and J by 1 base, 6 bases remained unmatched. The germline V gene has CDR1 SGDLS and CDR2 YYNGEE. CDR3: CASSKGQGWSYEQYF. The CDR3 DNA sequence: TGTGCCAGCAGCAAGGGACAGGGTTGGTCCTACGAGCAGTACTTC.

This clone was seen a handful of times. V gene TRBV5-1 combines with J gene TRBJ2-1; weak D call: TRBD2 (6 bases). Germline CDR1 SGHRS, CDR2 YFSETQ. Trimming removed 0 bases from V and 5 bases from J, with 15 bases in between. The length of the CDR3 is 16 residues. The CDR3 protein is CASSLAPGEEHNEQFF. The CDR3 DNA follows: TGCGCCAGCAGCTTGGCCCCGGGGGAAGAACACAATGAGCAGTTCTTC.

This rearrangement joins TRBV5-1 to TRBJ2-6; D is perhaps TRBD2 (5 bases). The CDR3 is 16 amino acids. Trimming left V 4 bases short and J 2 bases short, with 13 bases between. Germline V lookup: CDR1 SGHRS, CDR2 YFSETQ. The CDR3 region is CASSRTGLTGANVLTF. In DNA, the CDR3 is TGCGCCAGCAGCCGAACCGGACTGACTGGGGCCAACGTCCTGACTTTC.

The chain is built from TRBV7-2 and TRBJ1-1; the match to TRBD1 covers 7 bases. This CDR3 region has 14 residues. Germline CDR1 SGHTA, CDR2 FQGNSA. With 5 bases clipped from V and 6 bases from J, the junction kept 9 bases outside the gene matches. Here the CDR3 DNA reads TGTGCCAGCAGCCCCGACAGGGAAGCATCTGAAGCTTTCTTT. Protein sequence: CASSPDREASEAFF.

The V and J genes are TRBV10-1 and TRBJ2-2; TRBD1 agrees at 7 bases. The germline V gene encodes CDR1 WNHNN and CDR2 SYGVQD (reference sequence). The J segment lost 3 bases and the V segment lost 2 bases, leaving 0 bases of the junction unmatched. The CDR3 totals 14 residues. The CDR3 region has the DNA TGCGCCAGCAGTGAGGGGACAGACACCGGGGAGCTGTTTTTT. Its translation is CASSEGTDTGELFF.

V is TRBV10-3 and J is TRBJ2-7; a possible D gene is TRBD2 (5 bases). This CDR3 has 14 residues. Trimming shortened V by 4 bases and J by 0 bases, and 10 bases separated the two germline ends. Looked up from germline, CDR1 is ENHRY and CDR2 is SYGVKD. CDR3 in DNA: TGTGCCATCAGTGTGAGCGGCAGCTCCTACGAGCAGTACTTC. Translating it yields CAISVSGSSYEQYF.

The CDR3 is CASSIVGTGYEQYF. Here the CDR3 DNA reads TGTGCCAGTAGTATAGTTGGAACAGGGTACGAGCAGTACTTC. The rearrangement uses TRBV19 and TRBJ2-7; a weak D match, TRBD1 (6 bases). Trimming took off 1 base at V and 4 bases at J, with 11 bases between the two ends. The CDR3 extends over 14 amino acids. Germline CDR1 and CDR2: LNHDA and SQIVND (reference sequence).

The CDR3 loop reads CASSEIASSSYNEQFF. In DNA, the CDR3 is TGCGCCAGCAGCGAAATAGCGTCCAGCTCCTACAATGAGCAGTTCTTC. The chain couples TRBV5-1 to TRBJ2-1; D is possibly TRBD2 (5 bases). Germline V gene lookup returns CDR1 SGHRS and CDR2 YFSETQ. The CDR3 runs 16 residues. V lost 4 bases and J 0 bases, leaving 14 bases between the germline ends.

About this clone: This same CDR3 is encoded by further DNA sequences in the sample. This chain joins TRBV7-9 and TRBJ1-2; the D gene is possibly TRBD1 (5 bases). Germline V gives CDR1 SEHNR, CDR2 FQNEAQ (reference sequence). Trimming left V 4 bases short and J 2 bases short, with 11 bases between. This CDR3 is built from 14 residues. The CDR3 region is CASSSSGVNYGYTF. The CDR3 bases are TGTGCCAGCAGCTCGTCGGGGGTGAACTATGGCTACACCTTC.

J is TRBJ1-4 and V is TRBV12-3 or TRBV12-4; D is perhaps TRBD1 (6 bases). There are 13 residues in the CDR3. V lost 11 bases and J 5 bases, leaving 15 bases between the germline ends. The CDR3 protein is CAASDRQNEKLFF. CDR3 nucleotide sequence: TGTGCCGCGTCGGACAGACAAAATGAAAAACTGTTTTTT.

As to this clone: Other DNA variants within this sample encode the same CDR3. The chain employs TRBV6-2 or TRBV6-3 and TRBJ2-7; D may be TRBD2 (6 bases). CDR3 length equals 13 residues. Germline V gene sequence: CDR1 MNHEY, CDR2 SVGEGT. The V and J ends lost 0 bases and 4 bases respectively, with 7 bases between them. The CDR3 protein is CASSYSGLYEQYF. CDR3 in DNA: TGTGCCAGCAGTTACTCGGGACTTTACGAGCAGTACTTC.

J is TRBJ1-2 and V is TRBV10-3; D ambiguous. The CDR3 contains 13 residues. V gave up 3 bases and J gave up 2 bases, with 7 bases separating them. Per germline, CDR1 ENHRY and CDR2 SYGVKD. In nucleotides, the CDR3 is TGTGCCATCAGTGAAATGGGCAACTATGGCTACACCTTC. Protein: CAISEMGNYGYTF.

As concerns this clone: The sample has other DNA sequences that encode this CDR3 too. The genes are TRBV27 and TRBJ2-7, with 8 nucleotides matching TRBD2. From germline, CDR1 is MNHEY and CDR2 SMNVEV (reference sequence). J gave up 0 bases and V 4 bases, and 2 bases lay outside the gene matches. This CDR3 region has 14 residues. CDR3 residues: CASSSGTSSYEQYF. The DNA for the CDR3 is TGTGCCAGCAGTTCAGGGACTAGCTCCTACGAGCAGTACTTC.

This chain connects TRBV28 to TRBJ2-7; 7 bases fit TRBD1. Germline V gene lookup returns CDR1 MDHEN and CDR2 SYDVKM. Germline trimming cut 5 bases from V and 3 bases from J; bases unmatched to any gene: 7. CDR3 length: 14 amino acids. The CDR3 is CASSPQGKFYEQYF. For the CDR3, the DNA is TGTGCCAGCAGTCCACAGGGGAAGTTCTACGAGCAGTACTTC.

The chain uses TRBV4-3 and TRBJ2-7; 9 nucleotides match TRBD2. Losses at the gene ends were 0 bases for V and 6 bases for J; bases not matched to a gene: 0. The CDR3 is made up of 13 amino acids. CDR1 is LGHNA, CDR2 YSLEER, per germline. The DNA for the CDR3 is TGCGCCAGCAGCCAAGATAGCGGGGGCGAGCAGTACTTC. Residues: CASSQDSGGEQYF.

The rearrangement links TRBV7-2 to TRBJ2-7, with 8 bases fitting TRBD2. The CDR3 is 15 amino acids. The germline V gene has CDR1 SGHTA and CDR2 FQGNSA. Unmatched junction bases numbered 12, after V lost 4 bases and J lost 7 bases. The CDR3 sequence is CASSYLAGLAREQYF. The CDR3 coding sequence is TGTGCCAGCAGCTACTTAGCGGGATTGGCGAGGGAGCAGTACTTC.

The chain links TRBV27 to TRBJ1-4; possible D gene TRBD1, 5 bases. The CDR3 runs to 15 residues. Germline V gene sequence: CDR1 MNHEY, CDR2 SMNVEV (reference sequence). With 3 bases removed from V and 6 bases from J, the gap between germline ends came to 14 bases. The CDR3 nucleotides are TGTGCCAGCAGTTTTAAGGGGTACCTGGATGAAAAACTGTTTTTT. Residues: CASSFKGYLDEKLFF.

This clone occurred once. The V gene is TRBV11-2, the J gene TRBJ1-5; TRBD1 might be the D (6 bases). The CDR3 loop spans 16 amino acids. The germline V and J ends were trimmed by 5 bases and 0 bases, with 14 bases remaining between them. CDR1 and CDR2 from the germline V gene are SGHAT and FQNNGV. The CDR3 DNA reads TGTGCCAGCAGCCCCACCACAGGGTATAGCAATCAGCCCCAGCATTTT. Protein product: CASSPTTGYSNQPQHF. The variable domain in full, completed from reference TRBV11-2 and TRBJ1-5, reads EAGVAQSPRYKIIEKRQSVAFWCNPISGHATLYWYQQILGQGPKLLIQFQNNGVVDDSQLPKDRFSAERLKGVDSTLKIQPAKLEDSAVYLCASSPTTGYSNQPQHFGDGTRLSIL.

This rearrangement joins TRBV7-2 to TRBJ2-7; a weak D match, TRBD1 (5 bases). The CDR3 covers 13 residues. Trimming pared 5 bases from V and 1 base from J, leaving 9 bases between. Germline V CDR1 and CDR2: SGHTA, FQGNSA. The CDR3 loop is CASSLSGSYEQYF. DNA for the CDR3: TGTGCCAGCAGCCTCTCAGGGTCCTACGAGCAGTACTTC.

The J gene is TRBJ2-3, the V gene TRBV9, with 7 bases matching TRBD2. Germline CDR1 SGDLS, CDR2 YYNGEE. After removal of 4 bases from V and 0 bases from J, the junction contained 8 bases not matched to a gene. The CDR3 runs to 16 residues. DNA for the CDR3: TGTGCCAGCAGCCCGATGGGGAGGGGTAGCACAGATACGCAGTATTTT. Protein sequence: CASSPMGRGSTDTQYF.

The chain employs TRBV19 and TRBJ1-5; no clear D. V was shortened by 8 bases and J by 11 bases, with 16 bases between the two germline ends. The CDR3 runs to 12 residues. The germline V gene has CDR1 LNHDA and CDR2 SQIVND (reference sequence). This CDR3 is CASGVDIGTQHF. CDR3 sequence (DNA): TGTGCCAGTGGGGTAGATATCGGGACCCAGCATTTT.

The chain employs TRBV5-1 and TRBJ2-5, with TRBD2 identical over 9 bases. V shed 3 bases, J shed 10 bases, and the junction held 16 bases outside the gene matches. Germline assignment: CDR1 SGHRS and CDR2 YFSETQ. CDR3 size: 16 residues. This CDR3 reads CASSSGKSSSGGGQYF. The CDR3, as DNA: TGCGCCAGCAGCTCCGGCAAATCGAGTAGCGGGGGCGGCCAGTACTTC.

V and J are TRBV9 and TRBJ1-5; a possible D gene is TRBD1 (5 bases). The CDR3 contains 14 residues. Germline-derived CDR1 and CDR2 are SGDLS and YYNGEE. Between the trimmed V and J ends, which lost 3 bases and 0 bases, there was a span of 7 bases. As DNA, the CDR3 is TGTGCCAGCAGCGACAGGTATAGCAATCAGCCCCAGCATTTT. The encoded protein is CASSDRYSNQPQHF.

The chain recombines TRBV10-3 with TRBJ1-4; D gene ambiguous. CDR3 size: 12 residues. V was trimmed by 2 bases and J by 8 bases, leaving 6 bases between them. CDR1 is ENHRY and CDR2 is SYGVKD in the germline V gene. In DNA, the CDR3 is TGTGCCATCAGTGAGGCGGGAGAAAAACTGTTTTTT. Translated, it gives CAISEAGEKLFF.

The V and J genes are TRBV7-6 and TRBJ1-1; 7 bases map to TRBD1. Germline-derived CDR1 and CDR2 are SGHVS and FNYEAQ. J was trimmed by 0 bases and V by 5 bases; bases with no gene match: 12. This CDR3 region has 17 residues. CDR3 sequence reads: CASSQLPPGQMNTEAFF. The CDR3 DNA sequence: TGTGCCAGCAGCCAACTTCCTCCGGGACAGATGAACACTGAAGCTTTCTTT.

This clone was detected only once. The chain uses TRBV5-5 and TRBJ2-7, with D perhaps TRBD2 (7 bases). Germline CDR1 is SGHKS and CDR2 is YYEKEE (reference sequence). Trimming stripped 1 base from V and 4 bases from J, with 18 bases between. The CDR3 extends over 16 amino acids. CDR3 sequence: CASSLTVGRGGYEQYF. The DNA of the CDR3 is TGTGCCAGCAGCTTGACGGTTGGTAGGGGGGGATACGAGCAGTACTTC.

The V and J genes are TRBV28 and TRBJ2-2; TRBD2 agrees at 13 bases. CDR1 is MDHEN, CDR2 SYDVKM, per germline. After removal of 5 bases from V and 6 bases from J, the junction contained 6 bases not matched to a gene. This CDR3 spans 16 amino acids. The CDR3 is CASSPLAGGPPGELFF. The CDR3 DNA follows: TGTGCCAGCAGTCCACTAGCGGGAGGGCCTCCCGGGGAGCTGTTTTTT.